One and the same sample provided the 9 T cell receptor beta chains below, sequenced in a study of metastatic and nonmetastatic thyroid tumors. Patients were all untreated before their thyroid surgery. TCRdb re-clonotyped the PCR reads through MiXCR. The sample consists of around 20,000 clones, around a sixth of them appearing once. Sequencing was carried out using blood. The receptors stem from a female donor with papillary thyroid cancer or a benign thyroid nodule (not recorded which). Some clones in this sample may be carry-over from other donors' samples.

This clone is labeled medium-sized. Here the CDR3 reads CASSLGPNYGYTF. As DNA, the CDR3 is TGTGCCAGCAGCTTAGGACCTAACTATGGCTACACCTTC. V is TRBV11-2 and J is TRBJ1-2; D is unclear. Trimming pared 1 base from V and 0 bases from J, leaving 3 bases between. The CDR3 extends over 13 amino acids. Germline CDR1 SGHAT, CDR2 FQNNGV. The whole variable domain, filled in from reference TRBV11-2 and TRBJ1-2, reads EAGVAQSPRYKIIEKRQSVAFWCNPISGHATLYWYQQILGQGPKLLIQFQNNGVVDDSQLPKDRFSAERLKGVDSTLKIQPAKLEDSAVYLCASSLGPNYGYTFGSGTRLTVV.

This clone occurred many times. The CDR3 spells CASSVGAGSNNSPLHF. Here the CDR3 DNA reads TGTGCCAGCAGCGTAGGAGCGGGGTCAAATAATTCACCCCTCCACTTT. V usage is TRBV9 and J usage is TRBJ1-6; D is uncertain. Germline V lookup: CDR1 SGDLS, CDR2 YYNGEE. The length of the CDR3 is 16 residues. Trimming left V 0 bases short and J 5 bases short, with 12 bases between.

This chain connects TRBV12-3 or TRBV12-4 to TRBJ2-5; 13 bases line up with TRBD2. V was pared by 7 bases and J by 4 bases, with 12 bases of the junction left unmatched. This CDR3 has 17 amino acids. CDR3 sequence reads: CASTLTGLAGRRETQYF. The CDR3 nucleotides are TGTGCCAGCACCTTAACGGGACTAGCGGGACGGCGAGAGACCCAGTACTTC.

This clone was picked up many times. The chain combines TRBV28 with TRBJ1-3; D is undetermined. Germline-derived CDR1 and CDR2 are MDHEN and SYDVKM. The CDR3 has 14 amino acids. V lost 4 bases, J lost 2 bases, and 9 bases lay in between. In nucleotides, the CDR3 is TGTGCCAGCAGTTCTCAGAGGGCTGGAAACACCATATATTTT. This encodes CASSSQRAGNTIYF.

This clone has ten or more counts. The chain uses TRBV20-1 and TRBJ2-5; D unclear. This CDR3 spans 14 amino acids. The V gene's germline CDR1 is DFQATT and CDR2 SNEGSKA (reference sequence). V was shortened by 0 bases and J by 1 base, with 9 bases between the two germline ends. The CDR3 region is CSARDRRTQETQYF. The CDR3 nucleotides are TGCAGTGCTAGAGATCGTAGGACCCAAGAGACCCAGTACTTC.

The sample holds a few counts of this clone. The chain recombines TRBV6-1 with TRBJ1-2; weak D call: TRBD1 (5 bases). The length of the CDR3 is 14 residues. Per germline, CDR1 MNHNS and CDR2 SASEGT. V was trimmed by 0 bases and J by 7 bases, leaving 12 bases between them. This CDR3 reads CASSEAGPGSGYTF. The CDR3 region has the DNA TGTGCCAGCAGTGAAGCGGGACCGGGGTCTGGCTACACCTTC.

This clone was picked up many times. This chain connects TRBV29-1 to TRBJ2-4; 7 bases align to TRBD2. J was trimmed by 0 bases and V by 6 bases; bases with no gene match: 2. Germline V gene lookup returns CDR1 SQVTM and CDR2 ANQGSEA. CDR3 length: 13 residues. The CDR3 region is CSVGLVAKNIQYF. The CDR3 nucleotides read TGCAGCGTAGGACTAGTAGCCAAAAACATTCAGTACTTC.

This clone showed up many times. The chain carries TRBV18 and TRBJ2-1, with D unclear. This CDR3 has 12 residues. The V end was cut by 4 bases, the J end by 1 base, with 2 bases between. Germline assignment: CDR1 KGHSH and CDR2 LQKENI. As DNA, the CDR3 is TGTGCCAGCTCACGTTCCTACAATGAGCAGTTCTTC. It codes for CASSRSYNEQFF.

This clone was counted many times. The chain has TRBV6-1 and TRBJ2-7, with 10 bases that match TRBD2. The CDR3 is made up of 15 amino acids. V was pared by 5 bases and J by 0 bases, with 4 bases of the junction left unmatched. From germline, CDR1 is MNHNS and CDR2 SASEGT. In DNA form, the CDR3 reads TGTGCCAGCAGTTTCTCTAGCGGGAGCTCCTACGAGCAGTACTTC. Its protein product is CASSFSSGSSYEQYF.